What follows are 27 T cell receptor beta chains derived from one specimen sequenced in a study of a mutant IDH1 vaccine in newly diagnosed glioma. This sample's time point: week 11, during vaccination. The content of each vaccine dose was 300 ug of mutant IDH1 20-mer peptide, and topical imiquimod accompanied it. Clones were sequenced by immunoSEQ multiplex PCR, and TCRdb holds only the in-frame ones, with some missing. The table shows around 130,000 clones, with 80% occurring only once. Their target antigens are unknown. The sample in question was PBMCs, obtained from a glioma patient whose treatment included an IDH1 peptide vaccine. These TCRs come from a man in his forties with glioma.

The V gene is TRBV5-4, the J gene TRBJ1-6; the D gene is possibly TRBD1 (5 bases). CDR3 length: 15 amino acids. V was cut by 1 base and J by 10 bases, with 15 bases left in between. In germline, CDR1 is SGHNT, CDR2 YYREEE (reference sequence). DNA of the CDR3: TGTGCCAGCAGCTTGTCGGGCAGGGTAGGGTCACCCCTCCACTTT. Translated, it gives CASSLSGRVGSPLHF.

The chain is built from TRBV28 and TRBJ1-1; 8 nucleotides line up with TRBD1. Germline loops: CDR1 MDHEN, CDR2 SYDVKM. The J segment lost 1 base and the V segment lost 5 bases, leaving 0 bases of the junction unmatched. The CDR3 extends over 13 amino acids. The DNA of the CDR3 is TGTGCCAGCAGTGGACAGGGGAACACTGAAGCTTTCTTT. Translation gives CASSGQGNTEAFF.

V usage is TRBV7-2 and J usage is TRBJ2-1; 14 bases align to TRBD2. CDR1 and CDR2 from the germline V gene are SGHTA and FQGNSA. After removal of 4 bases from V and 7 bases from J, the junction contained 15 bases not matched to a gene. The CDR3 length is 19 residues. CDR3 in amino acids: CASSSRLAGGPGFSNEQFF. The CDR3 nucleotides are TGTGCCAGCAGCTCCAGACTAGCGGGAGGGCCGGGATTTAGTAATGAGCAGTTCTTC.

The V and J genes are TRBV6-6 and TRBJ1-1; the D gene is possibly TRBD1 (5 bases). Trimming cost V 11 bases and J 4 bases, with 17 bases left between them. Germline V gene sequence: CDR1 MNHNY, CDR2 SVGAGI (reference sequence). CDR3 length equals 13 residues. The CDR3 loop is CASSKGRSTEAFF. In DNA, the CDR3 is TGTGCCTCCTCCAAGGGGAGGAGCACTGAAGCTTTCTTT.

V gene TRBV5-6 combines with J gene TRBJ2-5; D gene ambiguous. The CDR3 loop spans 14 amino acids. CDR1 and CDR2 from the germline V gene are SGHDT and YYEEEE. With 0 bases removed from V and 4 bases from J, the gap between germline ends came to 10 bases. CDR3 in amino acids: CASSLVEYRETQYF. The CDR3 nucleotides are TGTGCCAGCAGCTTGGTTGAATACCGAGAGACCCAGTACTTC.

The chain uses TRBV9 and TRBJ2-3; D possibly corresponds to TRBD2 (7 bases). Trimming stripped 4 bases from V and 2 bases from J, with 17 bases between. This CDR3 is 16 amino acids long. Germline V gene lookup returns CDR1 SGDLS and CDR2 YYNGEE. This CDR3 reads CASSRRGAGHTDTQYF. DNA of the CDR3: TGTGCCAGCAGCCGACGAGGAGCGGGACACACAGATACGCAGTATTTT.

V usage is TRBV5-1 and J usage is TRBJ2-7, with 8 bases fitting TRBD1. The J segment lost 1 base and the V segment lost 7 bases, leaving 7 bases of the junction unmatched. The V gene's germline CDR1 is SGHRS and CDR2 YFSETQ. This CDR3 contains 14 residues. The CDR3 sequence: CASGRQGPSYEQYF. CDR3 coding DNA: TGCGCCAGCGGGCGACAGGGGCCTTCCTACGAGCAGTACTTC.

The chain links TRBV4-3 to TRBJ2-3, with 10 bases aligning to TRBD2. Trimming cost V 1 base and J 4 bases; bases outside gene matches: 8. The CDR3 loop spans 17 amino acids. Germline V gives CDR1 LGHNA, CDR2 YSLEER. The CDR3 DNA reads as TGCGCCAGCAGCCAAGTCCCTAGCGGGAGTTTTGCAGATACGCAGTATTTT. This gives the protein CASSQVPSGSFADTQYF.

The chain joins TRBV28 to TRBJ2-3; D may be TRBD2 (5 bases). CDR3 length: 12 residues. Trimming took off 2 bases at V and 10 bases at J, with 10 bases between the two ends. The germline V gene has CDR1 MDHEN and CDR2 SYDVKM. Written as DNA, the CDR3 is TGTGCCAGCAGTTTAGGAGGTTCTGCGCAGTATTTT. Translation gives CASSLGGSAQYF.

This sequence joins TRBV6-5 and TRBJ1-5; no clear D gene. Germline V gene lookup returns CDR1 MNHEY and CDR2 SVGAGI. Deletions cut 3 bases from V and 5 bases from J, with 11 bases between. The CDR3 consists of 14 residues. The CDR3 bases are TGTGCCAGCAGTTATACTTGGACGGATCAGCCCCAGCATTTT. This sequence encodes CASSYTWTDQPQHF.

The chain carries TRBV11-2 and TRBJ1-2; D is unresolved. CDR3 size: 12 residues. V was cut by 4 bases and J by 3 bases, with 6 bases left in between. CDR1 SGHAT and CDR2 FQNNGV come from the germline V gene. The CDR3 DNA reads TGTGCCAGCAGCTCTTGGGACTATGGCTACACCTTC. Amino acid sequence: CASSSWDYGYTF.

This clone has a handful of counts. The chain is built from TRBV30 and TRBJ1-1, with a weak D call TRBD1 (5 bases). The CDR3 is made up of 13 amino acids. Trimming removed 2 bases at V and 7 bases at J, with 14 bases between. Looked up from germline, CDR1 is GTSNPN and CDR2 is SVGIG (reference sequence). The CDR3 spells CAWSTRTPLEAFF. The CDR3 bases are TGTGCCTGGAGTACCCGGACACCCCTTGAAGCTTTCTTT.

This rearrangement joins TRBV7-2 to TRBJ1-1; 9 bases map to TRBD1. This CDR3 is built from 15 residues. CDR1 and CDR2 from the germline V gene are SGHTA and FQGNSA. With 2 bases clipped from V and 2 bases from J, the junction kept 3 bases outside the gene matches. CDR3 loop: CASSLMDRGNTEAFF. DNA for the CDR3: TGTGCCAGCAGCTTAATGGACAGGGGTAACACTGAAGCTTTCTTT. The whole variable domain, filled in from reference TRBV7-2 and TRBJ1-1, reads GAGVSQSPSNKVTEKGKDVELRCDPISGHTALYWYRQSLGQGLEFLIYFQGNSAPDKSGLPSDRFSAERTGGSVSTLTIQRTQQEDSAVYLCASSLMDRGNTEAFFGQGTRLTVV.

The chain is built from TRBV5-6 and TRBJ1-6; TRBD1 is a possible D gene (6 bases). This CDR3 is built from 15 residues. Trimming removed 4 bases at V and 9 bases at J, with 17 bases between. Germline CDR1 reads SGHDT; CDR2 reads YYEEEE. Here the CDR3 reads CASSELTGSLSPLHF. Written as DNA, the CDR3 is TGTGCCAGCAGCGAACTTACAGGGTCCCTTTCACCCCTCCACTTT.

This chain connects TRBV11-2 to TRBJ2-7, with TRBD1 as a possible D gene (5 bases). Germline CDR1 and CDR2: SGHAT and FQNNGV. This CDR3 is 13 amino acids long. Trimming cost V 1 base and J 3 bases, with 7 bases left between them. Written as DNA, the CDR3 is TGTGCCAGCAGCTTAGTGGGGCACTACGAGCAGTACTTC. Translated, it gives CASSLVGHYEQYF.

A few counts support this clone. The same CDR3 arises from other DNA sequences in this sample as well. The chain carries TRBV11-2 and TRBJ2-1; 8 nucleotides agree with TRBD2. The trim removed 3 bases at V and 4 bases at J, leaving 5 bases unmatched. Germline V gene sequence: CDR1 SGHAT, CDR2 FQNNGV. The CDR3 sequence is 15 residues long. CDR3 in amino acids: CASSFGSGEYNEQFF. CDR3 sequence (DNA): TGTGCCAGCAGCTTTGGTAGCGGGGAATACAATGAGCAGTTCTTC.

The chain couples TRBV27 to TRBJ2-7, with 10 bases that match TRBD1. J was trimmed by 4 bases and V by 5 bases; bases with no gene match: 11. The length of the CDR3 is 16 residues. CDR1 is MNHEY and CDR2 is SMNVEV in the germline V gene (reference sequence). This CDR3 is CASSPRTGGSGYEQYF. The CDR3 nucleotides read TGTGCCAGCAGTCCTCGGACAGGGGGAAGTGGGTACGAGCAGTACTTC.

This chain connects TRBV4-3 to TRBJ2-7; perhaps TRBD1 as D (5 bases). V was shortened by 4 bases and J by 0 bases, with 13 bases between the two germline ends. The V gene's germline CDR1 is LGHNA and CDR2 YSLEER. The CDR3 is 15 residues long. DNA of the CDR3: TGCGCCAGCAGCCCGTACCTAGGGGTCTCCTACGAGCAGTACTTC. Protein sequence: CASSPYLGVSYEQYF.

The chain uses TRBV10-1 and TRBJ2-7, with 7 bases identical to TRBD2. The ends lost 3 bases at V and 2 bases at J; junction bases unmatched: 4. The CDR3 covers 14 residues. Germline CDR1 is WNHNN and CDR2 is SYGVQD (reference sequence). CDR3 sequence (DNA): TGCGCCAGCAGTGATTTGCGGGGGACCTACGAGCAGTACTTC. It is translated as CASSDLRGTYEQYF.

For the CDR3, the DNA is TGTGCCAGCAGTGACAGGACTAAAGGTGAAAAACTGTTTTTT. It specifies CASSDRTKGEKLFF. The rearrangement joins TRBV6-6 to TRBJ1-4; D is perhaps TRBD1 (6 bases). CDR3 length: 14 residues. Germline loops: CDR1 MNHNY, CDR2 SVGAGI (reference sequence). V was clipped by 5 bases and J by 7 bases, with 14 bases between them.

This clone occurred a few times. J is TRBJ1-6 and V is TRBV7-2; D may be TRBD1 (6 bases). The CDR3 is made up of 15 amino acids. CDR1 is SGHTA, CDR2 FQGNSA, per germline. The V end lost 5 bases, the J end lost 10 bases, and 18 bases lay between the germline ends. The CDR3 protein is CASSPATGLTSPLHF. As DNA, the CDR3 is TGTGCCAGCAGCCCAGCGACAGGTTTAACATCACCCCTCCACTTT.

This clone has at least ten counts. The chain employs TRBV4-2 and TRBJ2-3, with D hard to call. This CDR3 region has 16 residues. CDR1 LGHNA and CDR2 YNFKEQ come from the germline V gene. The V and J ends lost 4 bases and 5 bases respectively, with 19 bases between them. The CDR3 loop is CASSPIGESRVDTQYF. As DNA, the CDR3 is TGTGCCAGCAGCCCAATCGGAGAATCTAGAGTAGATACGCAGTATTTT.

The table lists this clone with a few counts. The chain employs TRBV28 and TRBJ2-5, with 8 bases matching TRBD1. V gave up 4 bases and J gave up 5 bases; unmatched junction bases: 9. CDR3 size: 15 residues. CDR1 and CDR2 from the germline V gene are MDHEN and SYDVKM. The CDR3 loop is CASSSPRQGWETQYF. CDR3 bases: TGTGCCAGCAGTTCCCCCCGACAGGGGTGGGAGACCCAGTACTTC.

This chain joins TRBV7-9 and TRBJ2-3; D possibly corresponds to TRBD2 (5 bases). Germline-derived CDR1 and CDR2 are SEHNR and FQNEAQ (reference sequence). The CDR3 extends over 15 amino acids. Trimming stripped 4 bases from V and 0 bases from J, with 11 bases between. This CDR3 is CASSSLVASTDTQYF. In nucleotides, the CDR3 is TGTGCCAGCAGCTCACTAGTGGCTAGCACAGATACGCAGTATTTT.

This chain connects TRBV4-1 to TRBJ2-6; 7 bases line up with TRBD2. Germline values: CDR1 MGHRA, CDR2 YSYEKL. The V segment lost 0 bases and the J segment 0 bases; nucleotides outside the gene matches: 5. The CDR3 spans 18 residues. CDR3 residues: CASSQDRTRLSGANVLTF. CDR3 sequence (DNA): TGCGCCAGCAGCCAAGATAGGACTAGGCTCTCTGGGGCCAACGTCCTGACTTTC.

The gene calls are TRBV7-9 and TRBJ2-5; 8 nucleotides align to TRBD2. J was trimmed by 4 bases and V by 3 bases; bases with no gene match: 1. The CDR3 extends over 13 amino acids. From germline, CDR1 is SEHNR and CDR2 FQNEAQ (reference sequence). The CDR3 DNA follows: TGTGCCAGCAGCTTTGCGGGGGGAGAGACCCAGTACTTC. It yields the protein CASSFAGGETQYF. Full variable domain (missing parts from reference TRBV7-9 and TRBJ2-5): DTGVSQNPRHKITKRGQNVTFRCDPISEHNRLYWYRQTLGQGPEFLTYFQNEAQLEKSRLLSDRFSAERPKGSFSTLEIQRTEQGDSAMYLCASSFAGGETQYFGPGTRLLVL.

The V and J genes are TRBV11-1 and TRBJ2-2, with D possibly matching TRBD1 (6 bases). Trimming pared 3 bases from V and 5 bases from J, leaving 13 bases between. CDR1 and CDR2 (germline): SGHAT, FQDESV (reference sequence). The CDR3 sequence is 15 residues long. For the CDR3, the DNA is TGTGCCAGCAGCTTGACGCAGGGGCCTACCGGGGAGCTGTTTTTT. It codes for CASSLTQGPTGELFF.